These T cell receptor beta chains were read from a single sample in a study of blood T cell repertoires in COVID-19. Assay used: immunoSEQ multiplex PCR; TCRdb lists only in-frame clones, some missing. Of over 100,000 clones listed, roughly 82% are singletons. The sequenced material came from peripheral blood. The receptors were sampled from a woman over 75 with active or convalescent COVID-19. Both conserved end residues are part of each CDR3. Fields, in order: clone size, J gene, V gene, D gene, CDR3 protein, CDR3 DNA. The D gene is left open where the match is weak. Size tells how often a clone was seen (once, few, many) or the class of an expanded clone, and some rows leave it out.

>NA|TRBJ2-3|TRBV7-3|TRBD2
CASRRGLAGDTQYF
TGTGCCAGCAGACGAGGACTAGCGGGGGATACGCAGTATTTT
>NA|TRBJ2-3|TRBV5-1|NA
CASSFRGLETDTQYF
TGCGCCAGCAGCTTTCGCGGGTTAGAGACAGATACGCAGTATTTT
>NA|TRBJ1-4|TRBV5-5|TRBD1
CASSGLQGDEKLFF
TGTGCCAGCAGCGGGCTACAGGGGGATGAAAAACTGTTTTTT
>NA|TRBJ2-1|TRBV13|NA
CASSLVAFEQFF
TGTGCCAGCAGCTTAGTAGCGTTTGAGCAGTTCTTC
>NA|TRBJ2-2|TRBV5-1|NA
CASSAESGELFF
TGCGCCAGCAGCGCGGAGTCCGGGGAGCTGTTTTTT
>NA|TRBJ1-2|TRBV3-1/TRBV3-2|NA
CASSQKNRGNYGYTF
TGTGCCAGCAGCCAAAAGAATCGGGGGAACTATGGCTACACCTTC
>NA|TRBJ2-3|TRBV11-2|TRBD2
CASSAQLATSTDTQYF
TGTGCCAGCAGCGCCCAACTAGCGACTAGCACAGATACGCAGTATTTT
>once|TRBJ1-2|TRBV30|TRBD1
CAWSDQGARYGYTF
TGTGCCTGGAGTGATCAGGGGGCGCGCTATGGCTACACCTTC
>NA|TRBJ2-1|TRBV7-8|NA
CASSRRDLYNEQFF
TGTGCCAGCAGCCGCCGGGACTTGTACAATGAGCAGTTCTTC
>NA|TRBJ2-2|TRBV9|NA
CASSPGGQHRTGELFF
TGTGCCAGCAGCCCCGGTGGGCAGCACAGGACCGGGGAGCTGTTTTTT
>NA|TRBJ1-1|TRBV11-1|TRBD1
CASRAGQVNTEAFF
TGTGCCAGCAGGGCGGGACAGGTGAACACTGAAGCTTTCTTT
>few|TRBJ1-1|TRBV15|NA
CATSVTELSEAFF
TGTGCCACCAGCGTGACAGAATTGAGTGAAGCTTTCTTT
>NA|TRBJ2-2|TRBV4-1|TRBD2
CASSHSRTSGRSVGELFF
TGCGCCAGCAGCCATTCGAGGACTAGCGGGAGATCCGTCGGGGAGCTGTTTTTT
>NA|TRBJ1-5|TRBV10-2|NA
CASSDTPGYSNQPQHF
TGCGCCAGCAGTGATACTCCAGGGTATAGCAATCAGCCCCAGCATTTT
>once|TRBJ2-2|TRBV6-4|TRBD2
CASSVGSGANTGELFF
TGTGCCAGCAGTGTTGGTAGCGGGGCGAACACCGGGGAGCTGTTTTTT
>few|TRBJ1-4|TRBV30|TRBD1
CAWSLPGQDEKLFF
TGTGCCTGGAGTTTACCGGGACAGGATGAAAAACTGTTTTTT
>NA|TRBJ2-3|TRBV12-3/TRBV12-4|NA
CASSLGWTDTQYF
TGTGCCAGCAGTTTGGGCTGGACAGATACGCAGTATTTT
>NA|TRBJ1-2|TRBV18|TRBD1
CASSPGQGSSYGYTF
TGTGCCAGCTCACCAGGACAGGGGTCGTCCTATGGCTACACCTTC
>NA|TRBJ2-1|TRBV7-2|TRBD2
CASSFTSGSGYNEQFF
TGTGCCAGCAGCTTCACTAGCGGGAGTGGCTACAATGAGCAGTTCTTC
>NA|TRBJ1-2|TRBV6-5|TRBD1
CAGRLGQGAWYGYTF
TGTGCCGGAAGATTGGGGCAGGGGGCTTGGTATGGCTACACCTTC
>NA|TRBJ2-7|TRBV28|TRBD2
CASTAKPGLAAYEQYF
TGTGCCAGCACTGCTAAACCGGGACTAGCGGCCTACGAGCAGTACTTC
>NA|TRBJ2-7|TRBV6-6|TRBD2
CVTSGSYEQYF
TGCGTTACTAGCGGGAGTTATGAGCAGTACTTC
>NA|TRBJ2-7|TRBV6-6|NA
CASSYSRVTYEQYF
TGTGCCAGCAGTTACTCGAGGGTCACCTACGAGCAGTACTTC
>NA|TRBJ2-1|TRBV5-4|TRBD2
CASSFPGTSGSNEQFF
TGTGCCAGCAGCTTCCCCGGGACTAGCGGGAGCAATGAGCAGTTCTTC
>NA|TRBJ2-7|TRBV5-1|NA
CASSFRQGSYEQYF
TGCGCCAGCAGCTTCCGGCAGGGCTCCTACGAGCAGTACTTC